This T cell receptor beta chain was captured in a study of blood T cell repertoires in COVID-19. Looking at the study overall: Donors in the United States, Italy and Spain gave samples during acute or convalescent COVID-19. PBMCs, B-cell-depleted T cells, or T cells provided the cDNA or gDNA that made up the material.

Original methodology: Reference gene primers were amplified, and this amplification served to estimate nucleated cell counts. Data came from immunoSEQ multiplex PCR; TCRdb stores just in-frame clones and leaves some out. The D gene and trimming were derived from the DNA, and the V and J assignments and clone size from that table. The sample records 200,000 to 300,000 clones, about nine tenths being singletons. From germline, CDR1 is SQVTM and CDR2 ANQGSEA. V lost 6 bases and J lost 6; bases outside the gene matches: 2. The CDR3 extends over 11 amino acids. V usage is TRBV29-1 and J usage is TRBJ2-1, with 7 bases identical to TRBD1. Sequenced input: peripheral blood. This sequence originates from a man in his forties or fifties who had recovered from COVID-19. Written as DNA, the CDR3 is TGCAGCGTCCGACAGGGCAATGAGCAGTTCTTC. As protein: CSVRQGNEQFF.